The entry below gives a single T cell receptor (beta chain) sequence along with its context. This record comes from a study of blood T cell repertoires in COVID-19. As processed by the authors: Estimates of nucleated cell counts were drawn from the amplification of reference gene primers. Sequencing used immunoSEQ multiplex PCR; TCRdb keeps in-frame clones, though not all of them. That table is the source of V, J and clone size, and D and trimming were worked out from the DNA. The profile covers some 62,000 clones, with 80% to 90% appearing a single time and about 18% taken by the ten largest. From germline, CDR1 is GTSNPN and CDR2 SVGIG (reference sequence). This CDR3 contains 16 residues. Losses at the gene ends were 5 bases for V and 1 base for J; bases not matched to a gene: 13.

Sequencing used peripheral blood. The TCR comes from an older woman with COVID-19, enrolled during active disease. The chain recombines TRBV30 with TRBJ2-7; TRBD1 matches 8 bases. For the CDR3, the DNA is TGTGCCTGGGGTGGTGCCGGGACAGGATATTCCTACGAGCAGTACTTC. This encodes CAWGGAGTGYSYEQYF.